The T cell receptor beta chain described here comes from a study of blood T cell repertoires in COVID-19 (TCRdb year 2020). With regard to the full study: Collaborator samples came from the United States, Italy and Spain and covered acute and convalescent phases of COVID-19. The material from the prospective study consisted of cDNA or gDNA derived from T cells, B-cell-depleted T cells, or PBMCs. Subjects who had been exposed to COVID-19, were actively infected with it, or had recovered from it provided the deeply sampled blood TCRbeta repertoires that made up the dataset. The repertoires were made available in a free public database intended to serve as a resource for research on the immune response to SARS-CoV-2. The samples were drawn from the first 160 participants of the ongoing ImmuneRACE study and from some 1,300 subjects provided by 6 global collaborators. A de-identified subject ID, COVID-19 status, age in years and sex were almost always included in the sample metadata. Where available, HLA class I and class II types were taken from metadata supplied by the sample provider and were not determined by assay-based typing.

About this clone: Its antigen is not yet known. Per-nucleotide qualities are absent, and no much larger clonotype sits a single base away.

CDR1 SGHDT and CDR2 YYEEEE are derived from the germline V gene. V is shortened by 0 bases, J by 3 bases, and the region joining them spans 18 bases. The CDR3 covers 18 residues, taking in both the cysteine and the phenylalanine. CDR3 DNA only is kept here, 54 bases in frame from base 1. The full study reports these points: Clinical and demographic metadata were provided uncurated, with the amount varying by source and participant.

The collaborating institutions used their own protocols to collect whole blood in K2EDTA tubes. For TCRbeta analysis, collaborators shipped samples as frozen whole blood, isolated PBMCs, or DNA extracted from either of those sample types. TCRbeta CDR3 regions were amplified from genomic DNA using the immunoSEQ Assay, a bias-controlled multiplex PCR. In the original analysis: The number of nucleated cells in each sample was estimated from the amplification of reference gene primers within the assay. To quantify the absolute abundance of each unique TCRbeta CDR3 rearrangement, sequence reads were collapsed and filtered. For each sample, productive Simpson clonality was calculated as the square root of Simpson's diversity index over productive rearrangements. Sourced from immuneACCESS, this table was stored by TCRdb with only in-frame sequences that have V and J called. A share of the clones is absent; for the studies checked, an unresolved V gene accounts for under half, and the remainder has no known explanation. V and J calls and clone size are copied from that table; D and trimming were computed from the DNA. This sample has 45,000 to 65,000 clones in its table, and 91% of those were observed once. Of the sample, around 9.4% falls within the top ten clones.

The source is a human donor in a cohort sampled during active COVID-19. Input material: peripheral blood. The chain uses TRBV5-6 and TRBJ1-4; TRBD1 is perhaps the D gene, given 6 matching bases. The nucleotides are TGTGCCAGCAGCTTGGGGATCTCAGGGGCGGCACCTAATGAAAAACTGTTTTTT. It translates as CASSLGISGAAPNEKLFF.